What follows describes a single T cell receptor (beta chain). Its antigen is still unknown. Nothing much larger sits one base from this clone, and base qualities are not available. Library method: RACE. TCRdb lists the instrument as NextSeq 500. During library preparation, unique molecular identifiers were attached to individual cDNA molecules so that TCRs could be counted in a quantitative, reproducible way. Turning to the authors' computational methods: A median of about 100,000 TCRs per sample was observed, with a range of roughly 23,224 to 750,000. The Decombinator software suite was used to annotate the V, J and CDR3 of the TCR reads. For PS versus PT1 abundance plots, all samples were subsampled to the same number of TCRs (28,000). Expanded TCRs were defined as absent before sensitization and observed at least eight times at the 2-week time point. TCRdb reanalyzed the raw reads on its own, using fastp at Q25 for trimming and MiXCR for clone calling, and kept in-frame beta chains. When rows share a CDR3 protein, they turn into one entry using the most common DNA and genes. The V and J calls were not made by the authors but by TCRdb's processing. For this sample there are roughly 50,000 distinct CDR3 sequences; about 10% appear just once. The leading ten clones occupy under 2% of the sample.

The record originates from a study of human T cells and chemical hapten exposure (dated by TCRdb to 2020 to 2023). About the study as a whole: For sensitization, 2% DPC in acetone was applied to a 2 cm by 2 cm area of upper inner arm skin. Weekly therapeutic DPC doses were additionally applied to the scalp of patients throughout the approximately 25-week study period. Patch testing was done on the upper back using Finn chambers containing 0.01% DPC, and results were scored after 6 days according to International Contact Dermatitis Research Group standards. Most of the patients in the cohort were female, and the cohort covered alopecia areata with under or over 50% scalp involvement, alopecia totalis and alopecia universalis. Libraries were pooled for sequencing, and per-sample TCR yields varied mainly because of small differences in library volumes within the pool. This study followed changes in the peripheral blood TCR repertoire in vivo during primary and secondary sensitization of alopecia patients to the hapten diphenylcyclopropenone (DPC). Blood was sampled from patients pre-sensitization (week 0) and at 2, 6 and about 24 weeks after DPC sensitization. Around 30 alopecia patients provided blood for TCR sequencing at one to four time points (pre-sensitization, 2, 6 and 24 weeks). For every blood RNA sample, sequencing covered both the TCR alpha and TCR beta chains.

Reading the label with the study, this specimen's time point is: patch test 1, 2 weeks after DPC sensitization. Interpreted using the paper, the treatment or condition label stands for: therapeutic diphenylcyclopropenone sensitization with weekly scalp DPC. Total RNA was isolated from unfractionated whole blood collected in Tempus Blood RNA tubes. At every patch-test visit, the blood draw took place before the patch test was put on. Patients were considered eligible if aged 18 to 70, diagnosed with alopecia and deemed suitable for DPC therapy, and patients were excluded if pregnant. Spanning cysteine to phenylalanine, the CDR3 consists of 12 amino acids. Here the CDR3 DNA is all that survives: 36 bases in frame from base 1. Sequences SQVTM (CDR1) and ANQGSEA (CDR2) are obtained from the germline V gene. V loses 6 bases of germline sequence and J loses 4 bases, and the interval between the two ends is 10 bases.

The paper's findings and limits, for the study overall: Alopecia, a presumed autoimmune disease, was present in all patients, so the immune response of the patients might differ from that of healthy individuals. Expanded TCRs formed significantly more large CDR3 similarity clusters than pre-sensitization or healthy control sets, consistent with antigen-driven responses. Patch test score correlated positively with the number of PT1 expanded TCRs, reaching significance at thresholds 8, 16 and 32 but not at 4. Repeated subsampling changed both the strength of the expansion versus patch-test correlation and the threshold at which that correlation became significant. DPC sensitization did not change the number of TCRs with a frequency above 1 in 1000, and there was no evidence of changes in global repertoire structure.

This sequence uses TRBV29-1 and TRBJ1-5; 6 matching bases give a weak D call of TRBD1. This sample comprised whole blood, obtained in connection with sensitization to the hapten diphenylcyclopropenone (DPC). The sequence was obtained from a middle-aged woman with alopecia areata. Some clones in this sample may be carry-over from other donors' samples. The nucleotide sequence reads TGCAGCGTCCGAGGGGGGAATCAGCCCCAGCATTTT. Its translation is CSVRGGNQPQHF.